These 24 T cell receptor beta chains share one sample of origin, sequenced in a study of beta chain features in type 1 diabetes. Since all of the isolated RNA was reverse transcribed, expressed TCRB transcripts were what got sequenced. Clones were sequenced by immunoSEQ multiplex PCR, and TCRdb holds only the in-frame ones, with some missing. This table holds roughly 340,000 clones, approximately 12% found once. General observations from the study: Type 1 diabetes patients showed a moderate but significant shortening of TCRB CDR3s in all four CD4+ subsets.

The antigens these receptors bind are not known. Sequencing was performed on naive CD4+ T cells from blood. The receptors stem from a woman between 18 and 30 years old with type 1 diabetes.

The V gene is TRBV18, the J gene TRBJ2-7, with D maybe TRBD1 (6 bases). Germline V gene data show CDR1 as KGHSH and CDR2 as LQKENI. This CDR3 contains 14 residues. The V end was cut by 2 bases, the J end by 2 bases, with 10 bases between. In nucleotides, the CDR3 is TGTGCCAGCTCACCAGCAGGGGTTGCCTACGAGCAGTACTTC. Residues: CASSPAGVAYEQYF.

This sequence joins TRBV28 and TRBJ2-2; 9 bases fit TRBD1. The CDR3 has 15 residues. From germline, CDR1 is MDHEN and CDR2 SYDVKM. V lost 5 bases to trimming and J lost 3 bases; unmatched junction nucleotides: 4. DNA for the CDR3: TGTGCCAGCAGTCATTGGGACAGGGACACCGGGGAGCTGTTTTTT. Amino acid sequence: CASSHWDRDTGELFF. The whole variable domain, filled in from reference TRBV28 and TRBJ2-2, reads DVKVTQSSRYLVKRTGEKVFLECVQDMDHENMFWYRQDPGLGLRLIYFSYDVKMKEKGDIPEGYSVSREKKERFSLILESASTNQTSMYLCASSHWDRDTGELFFGEGSRLTVL.

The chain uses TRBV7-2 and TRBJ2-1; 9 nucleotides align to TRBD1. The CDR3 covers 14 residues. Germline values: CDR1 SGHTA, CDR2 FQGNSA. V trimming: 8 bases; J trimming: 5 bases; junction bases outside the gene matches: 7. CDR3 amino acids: CASGRDRANNEQFF. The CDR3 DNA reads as TGTGCCAGCGGACGGGACAGGGCCAACAATGAGCAGTTCTTC. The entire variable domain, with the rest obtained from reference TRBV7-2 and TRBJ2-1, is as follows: GAGVSQSPSNKVTEKGKDVELRCDPISGHTALYWYRQSLGQGLEFLIYFQGNSAPDKSGLPSDRFSAERTGGSVSTLTIQRTQQEDSAVYLCASGRDRANNEQFFGPGTRLTVL.

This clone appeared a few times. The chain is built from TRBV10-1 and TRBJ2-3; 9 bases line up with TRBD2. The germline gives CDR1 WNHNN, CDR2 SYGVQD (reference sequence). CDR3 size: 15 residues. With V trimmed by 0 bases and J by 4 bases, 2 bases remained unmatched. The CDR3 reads CASSESSGRADTQYF. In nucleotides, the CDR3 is TGCGCCAGCAGTGAGTCTAGCGGGAGAGCAGATACGCAGTATTTT.

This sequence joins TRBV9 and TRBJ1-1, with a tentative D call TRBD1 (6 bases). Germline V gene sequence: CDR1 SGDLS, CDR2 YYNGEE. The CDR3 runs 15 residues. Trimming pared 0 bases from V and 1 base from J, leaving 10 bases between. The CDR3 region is CASSVETGRNTEAFF. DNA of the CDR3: TGTGCCAGCAGCGTAGAGACAGGCCGGAACACTGAAGCTTTCTTT. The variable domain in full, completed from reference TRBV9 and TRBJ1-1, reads DSGVTQTPKHLITATGQRVTLRCSPRSGDLSVYWYQQSLDQGLQFLIQYYNGEERAKGNILERFSAQQFPDLHSELNLSSLELGDSALYFCASSVETGRNTEAFFGQGTRLTVV.

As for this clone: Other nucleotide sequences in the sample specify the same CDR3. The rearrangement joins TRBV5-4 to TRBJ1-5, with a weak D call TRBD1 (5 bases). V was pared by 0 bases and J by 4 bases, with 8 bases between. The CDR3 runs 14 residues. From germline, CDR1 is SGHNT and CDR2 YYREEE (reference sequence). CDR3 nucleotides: TGTGCCAGCAGCTTGGCCGGGGGAAATCAGCCCCAGCATTTT. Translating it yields CASSLAGGNQPQHF. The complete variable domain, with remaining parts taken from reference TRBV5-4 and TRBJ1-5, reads ETGVTQSPTHLIKTRGQQVTLRCSSQSGHNTVSWYQQALGQGPQFIFQYYREEENGRGNFPPRFSGLQFPNYSSELNVNALELDDSALYLCASSLAGGNQPQHFGDGTRLSIL.

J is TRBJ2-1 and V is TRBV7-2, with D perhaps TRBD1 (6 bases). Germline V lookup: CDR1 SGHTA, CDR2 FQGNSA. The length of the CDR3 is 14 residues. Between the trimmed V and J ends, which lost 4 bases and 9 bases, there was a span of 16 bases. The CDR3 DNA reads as TGTGCCAGCAGCTCAACCGGGACATCCAGTGAGCAGTTCTTC. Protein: CASSSTGTSSEQFF.

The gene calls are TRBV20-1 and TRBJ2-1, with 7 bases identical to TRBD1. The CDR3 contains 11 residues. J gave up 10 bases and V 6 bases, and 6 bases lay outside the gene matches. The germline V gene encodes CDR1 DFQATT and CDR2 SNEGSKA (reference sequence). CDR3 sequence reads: CSATGQAEQFF. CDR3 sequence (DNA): TGCAGTGCCACTGGACAGGCAGAGCAGTTCTTC.

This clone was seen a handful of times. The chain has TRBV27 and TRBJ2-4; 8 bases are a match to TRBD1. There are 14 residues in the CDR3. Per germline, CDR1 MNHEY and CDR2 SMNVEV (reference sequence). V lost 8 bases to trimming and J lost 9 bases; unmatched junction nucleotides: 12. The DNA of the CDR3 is TGTGCCAGCGGCTACGGGACAGGTTCGCGCATTCAGTACTTC. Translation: CASGYGTGSRIQYF.

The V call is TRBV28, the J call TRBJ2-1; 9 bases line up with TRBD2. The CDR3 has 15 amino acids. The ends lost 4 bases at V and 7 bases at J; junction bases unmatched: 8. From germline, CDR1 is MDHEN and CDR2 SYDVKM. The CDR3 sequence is CASSSPGTSKNEQFF. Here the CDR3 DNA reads TGTGCCAGCAGTTCTCCCGGGACTAGCAAGAATGAGCAGTTCTTC.

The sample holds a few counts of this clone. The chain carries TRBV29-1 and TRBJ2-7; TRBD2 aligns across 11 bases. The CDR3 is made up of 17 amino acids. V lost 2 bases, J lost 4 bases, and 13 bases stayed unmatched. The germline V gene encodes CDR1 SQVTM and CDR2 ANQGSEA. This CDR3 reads CSVEKRTSGRPGYEQYF. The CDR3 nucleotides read TGCAGCGTTGAAAAACGAACTAGCGGGAGACCCGGGTACGAGCAGTACTTC.

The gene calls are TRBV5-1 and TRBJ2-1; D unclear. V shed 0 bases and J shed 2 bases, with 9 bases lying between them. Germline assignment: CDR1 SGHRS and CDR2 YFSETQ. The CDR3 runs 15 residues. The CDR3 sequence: CASSLGQTPYNEQFF. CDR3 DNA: TGCGCCAGCAGCTTGGGGCAAACACCCTACAATGAGCAGTTCTTC.

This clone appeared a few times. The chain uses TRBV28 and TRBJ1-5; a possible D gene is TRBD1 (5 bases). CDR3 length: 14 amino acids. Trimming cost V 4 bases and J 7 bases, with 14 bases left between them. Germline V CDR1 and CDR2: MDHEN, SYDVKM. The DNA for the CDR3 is TGTGCCAGCAGTTCCCCGGGGAGGGGACAGCCCCAGCATTTT. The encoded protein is CASSSPGRGQPQHF.

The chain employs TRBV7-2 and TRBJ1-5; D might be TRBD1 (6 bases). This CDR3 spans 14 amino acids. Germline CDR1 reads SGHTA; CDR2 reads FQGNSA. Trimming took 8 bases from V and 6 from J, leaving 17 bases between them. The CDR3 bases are TGTGCCAGCCACCTCAGGGGCCTGAGTCAGCCCCAGCATTTT. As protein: CASHLRGLSQPQHF.

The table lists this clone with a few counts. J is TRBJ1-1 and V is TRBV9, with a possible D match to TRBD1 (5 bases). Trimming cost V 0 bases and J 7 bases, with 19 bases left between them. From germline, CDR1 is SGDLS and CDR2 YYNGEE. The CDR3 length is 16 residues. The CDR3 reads CASSVASDPGRGEAFF. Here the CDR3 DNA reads TGTGCCAGCAGCGTAGCTTCTGATCCAGGGAGGGGTGAAGCTTTCTTT.

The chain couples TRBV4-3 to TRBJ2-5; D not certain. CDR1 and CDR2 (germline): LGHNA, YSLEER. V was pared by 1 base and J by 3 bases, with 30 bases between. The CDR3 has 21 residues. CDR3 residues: CASSQGFTSSFKRYREETQYF. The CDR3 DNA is TGCGCCAGCAGCCAAGGGTTTACGAGTAGCTTTAAACGGTACCGAGAAGAGACCCAGTACTTC.

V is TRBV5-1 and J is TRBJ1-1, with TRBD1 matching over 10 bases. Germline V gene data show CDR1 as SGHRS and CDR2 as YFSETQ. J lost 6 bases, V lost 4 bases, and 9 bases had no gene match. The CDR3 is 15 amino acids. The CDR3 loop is CASSQDRGRMAEAFF. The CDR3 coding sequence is TGCGCCAGCAGCCAGGACAGGGGGAGAATGGCTGAAGCTTTCTTT.

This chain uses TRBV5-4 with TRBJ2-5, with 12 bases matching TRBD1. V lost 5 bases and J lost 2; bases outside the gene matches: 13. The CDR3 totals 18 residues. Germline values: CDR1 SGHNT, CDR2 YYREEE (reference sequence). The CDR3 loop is CASRRGGQGAGRQETQYF. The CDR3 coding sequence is TGTGCCAGCAGGAGAGGGGGACAGGGGGCCGGAAGGCAAGAGACCCAGTACTTC.

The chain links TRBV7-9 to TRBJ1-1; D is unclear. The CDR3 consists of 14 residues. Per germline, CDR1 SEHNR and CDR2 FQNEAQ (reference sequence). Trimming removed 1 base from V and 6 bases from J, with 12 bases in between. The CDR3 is CASSLGAAGAEAFF. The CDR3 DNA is TGTGCCAGCAGCTTAGGGGCAGCGGGAGCTGAAGCTTTCTTT.

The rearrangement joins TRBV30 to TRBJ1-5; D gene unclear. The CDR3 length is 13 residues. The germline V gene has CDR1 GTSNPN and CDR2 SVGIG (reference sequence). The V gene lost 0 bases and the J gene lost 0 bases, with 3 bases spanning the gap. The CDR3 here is CAWSVYSNQPQHF. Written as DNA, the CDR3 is TGTGCCTGGAGTGTGTATAGCAATCAGCCCCAGCATTTT.

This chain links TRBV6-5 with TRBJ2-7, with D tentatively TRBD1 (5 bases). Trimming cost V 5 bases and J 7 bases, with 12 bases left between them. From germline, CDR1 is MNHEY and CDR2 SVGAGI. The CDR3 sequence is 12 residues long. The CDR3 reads CASSTYRREQYF. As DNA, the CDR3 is TGTGCCAGCAGTACGTACAGGCGGGAGCAGTACTTC.

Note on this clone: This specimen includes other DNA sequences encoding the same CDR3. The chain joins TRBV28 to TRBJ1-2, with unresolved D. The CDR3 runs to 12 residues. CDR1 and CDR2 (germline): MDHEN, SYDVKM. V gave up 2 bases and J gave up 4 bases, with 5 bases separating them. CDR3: CASSLGLYGYTF. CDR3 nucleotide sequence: TGTGCCAGCAGTTTAGGGCTCTATGGCTACACCTTC.

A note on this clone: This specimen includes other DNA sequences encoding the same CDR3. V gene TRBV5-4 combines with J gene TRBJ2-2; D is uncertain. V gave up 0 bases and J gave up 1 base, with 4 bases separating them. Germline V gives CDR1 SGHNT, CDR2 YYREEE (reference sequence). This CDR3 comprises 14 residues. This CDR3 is CASSLDRNTGELFF. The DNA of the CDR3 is TGTGCCAGCAGCTTGGACAGGAACACCGGGGAGCTGTTTTTT.

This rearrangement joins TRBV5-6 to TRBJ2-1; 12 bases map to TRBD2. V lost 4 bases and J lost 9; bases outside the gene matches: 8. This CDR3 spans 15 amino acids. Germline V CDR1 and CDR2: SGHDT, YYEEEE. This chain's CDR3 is CASSIKLAGGLEQFF. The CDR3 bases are TGTGCCAGCAGCATCAAACTAGCGGGAGGACTTGAGCAGTTCTTC.